The entry below describes one T cell receptor (delta chain). Within the sample, other DNA sequences also encode this same CDR3. Germline loops: CDR1 NSMFDY, CDR2 ISSIKDK. This CDR3 is built from 22 residues. V lost 1 base and J lost 2; bases outside the gene matches: 16. This sample stems from a study of gamma-delta chains in newborns, infants, children. Study summary: Microbial exposure reportedly drives polyclonal innate γδ T cell expansion after birth.

TCRdb reprocessed the reads using CATT. The table records 3,500 to 4,500 delta-chain clones, roughly 40% of them present only once. The origin of this receptor is a child who was a newborn, infant or young child, either healthy, febrile or measles-vaccinated (not recorded which). The starting material was blood, obtained at week 6. The chain employs TRAV29/DV5 and TRDJ3, with 12 bases fitting TRDD3. CDR3 nucleotides: TGTGCAGCAAGCCGTGGTGGTATAGCTGGGGGATACGCGCCCTGGGACACCCGACAGATGTTTTTC. Encoded protein: CAASRGGIAGGYAPWDTRQMFF.